The subject of this entry is one T cell receptor beta chain. Its matching antigen is unknown. Germline-derived CDR1 and CDR2 are SGDLS and YYNGEE. CDR3 length: 15 amino acids. With V trimmed by 3 bases and J by 4 bases, 7 bases remained unmatched. The data derive from a study of CD8+CD57+ T cells in acquired aplastic anemia. Study details: Yields of DNA that came from sorted CD4+ and CD8+ cells averaged roughly 3.3 ug. Sequencing produced an average of approximately 10 million reads per healthy donor for CD4+ cells. Study-wide findings and caveats: No significant patient-versus-control difference appeared in CD8+ Simpson's diversity.

The TCR beta profiling, which covered VDJ combination and CDR3 sequence, was carried out using genomic DNA as the template. MiXCR was run by TCRdb on the reads, yielding one entry per CDR3 protein. The table records some 130,000 distinct CDR3 sequences, 48% of them present only once. The chain recombines TRBV9 with TRBJ2-3; 8 nucleotides line up with TRBD1. Sequenced: sorted CD4+, CD8+, or CD8+CD57+ T cells (not recorded which) from PBMCs. The TCR comes from a human donor in good health, serving as a control. This CDR3 reads CASSDDRGVADTQYF. For the CDR3, the DNA is TGTGCCAGCAGCGACGACAGGGGTGTAGCAGATACGCAGTATTTT.